This TCR beta chain was obtained from a study of regulatory T cells in long-lasting Graves disease. Study information: Patients newly diagnosed with Graves' had been on antithyroid drugs for under 3 months.

This clonotype was recorded at least ten times. Regarding time point: newly diagnosed GD, antithyroid drugs for less than 3 months. Construction of the TCR library relied on RNA isolated from PBMCs. A blood draw put around 9 milliliters of peripheral blood into EDTA tubes. The length of the CDR3 is 15 residues. Trimming removed 2 bases at V and 4 bases at J, with 17 bases between. In germline, CDR1 is GTSNPN, CDR2 SVGIG (reference sequence). The authors built TCR beta libraries using iRepertoire HTBI primers and Arm-PCR of CDR3 regions. Each CDR3 protein gets one entry after TCRdb re-called the multiplex PCR reads with MiXCR. Found here are approximately 490,000 distinct CDR3 sequences, roughly 15% of them singletons; the top ten hold 12%. These data were likewise used in another study, on T cells in Graves' hyperthyroidism and ophthalmopathy. That paper adds: The TCR CDR3 first-round RT-PCR relied on the HTBI primer set.

The sample in question was peripheral blood mononuclear cells (PBMCs), obtained at new diagnosis, from a patient treated with antithyroid drugs. This sequence joins TRBV30 and TRBJ2-5; D is tentatively TRBD1 or TRBD2 (5 bases each). The clonotype was recovered from a man aged 40-55 years with Graves disease. Here the CDR3 reads CAWSIPGDGRETQYF. Written as DNA, the CDR3 is TGTGCCTGGAGTATTCCCGGGGACGGAAGAGAGACCCAGTACTTC.